The 14 T cell receptor beta chains in this list originate from one sample, sequenced in a study of radiotherapy plus CTLA-4 blockade in lung cancer. Assay used: immunoSEQ multiplex PCR; TCRdb lists only in-frame clones, some missing. The data show some 78,000 clones, around nine tenths seen once. The sequenced sample was peripheral blood, obtained from a patient treated with radiotherapy plus ipilimumab. The receptor source for this set is a human donor with non-small cell lung cancer who had stable disease on radiotherapy plus ipilimumab.

The chain links TRBV5-5 to TRBJ2-1; perhaps TRBD1 as D (5 bases). This CDR3 comprises 17 residues. Germline V gives CDR1 SGHKS, CDR2 YYEKEE (reference sequence). V was cut by 3 bases and J by 0 bases, with 16 bases left in between. The CDR3 region is CASSSAGNAGSYNEQFF. The CDR3 DNA sequence: TGTGCCAGCAGCTCGGCAGGGAACGCTGGCTCCTACAATGAGCAGTTCTTC.

J is TRBJ1-1 and V is TRBV19; TRBD1 matches 11 bases. Germline V gives CDR1 LNHDA, CDR2 SQIVND (reference sequence). This CDR3 has 18 residues. After removal of 3 bases from V and 5 bases from J, the junction contained 14 bases not matched to a gene. The CDR3 region has the DNA TGTGCCAGTAGTATCTCTCGAGGACAGGGGGCGGTATTGACTGAAGCTTTCTTT. As protein: CASSISRGQGAVLTEAFF.

The chain recombines TRBV1 with TRBJ2-3; no check of the table's D call, TRBD1, against the DNA was made. TRBV1 is shown as a pseudogene. This CDR3 has 16 residues. The chain's CDR3 is CTSSQDPAGVADTQYF. The CDR3 nucleotides are TGCACCAGCAGCCAAGATCCGGCAGGGGTGGCAGATACGCAGTATTTT.

The gene calls are TRBV5-1 and TRBJ1-1; TRBD1 aligns across 7 bases. J gave up 0 bases and V 1 base, and 3 bases lay outside the gene matches. This CDR3 is built from 15 residues. CDR1 is SGHRS, CDR2 YFSETQ, per germline. The DNA of the CDR3 is TGCGCCAGCAGCTTGTCAGGGGGGATGAACACTGAAGCTTTCTTT. Protein product: CASSLSGGMNTEAFF.

V is TRBV27 and J is TRBJ1-6, with 9 bases that match TRBD1. Germline CDR1 reads MNHEY; CDR2 reads SMNVEV (reference sequence). This CDR3 is 14 amino acids long. V gave up 7 bases and J gave up 10 bases; unmatched junction bases: 8. The CDR3 here is CASKTGQGSSPLHF. Written as DNA, the CDR3 is TGTGCCAGCAAGACGGGACAGGGTAGCTCACCCCTCCACTTT.

This chain links TRBV25-1 with TRBJ2-7; D is possibly TRBD2 (6 bases). Germline CDR1 and CDR2: MGHDK and SYGVNS. CDR3 size: 11 residues. The V end lost 7 bases, the J end lost 3 bases, and 7 bases lay between the germline ends. CDR3 coding DNA: TGTGCCAGCACCGGGGGCTACGAGCAGTACTTC. Translating gives CASTGGYEQYF.

The V call is TRBV30, the J call TRBJ1-1; 8 bases are a match to TRBD1. Unmatched junction bases numbered 13, after V lost 0 bases and J lost 4 bases. The germline V gene has CDR1 GTSNPN and CDR2 SVGIG (reference sequence). This CDR3 is built from 17 residues. The CDR3 DNA reads TGTGCCTGGAGTGTATTCGGGCAGGGGGCGAGCGGCACTGAAGCTTTCTTT. Translation: CAWSVFGQGASGTEAFF.

The V call is TRBV2, the J call TRBJ1-4; D unresolved. Germline CDR1 SNHLY, CDR2 FYNNEI. V was shortened by 7 bases and J by 0 bases, with 12 bases between the two germline ends. The CDR3 spans 15 residues. The CDR3 loop reads CASKNFGATNEKLFF. Written as DNA, the CDR3 is TGTGCCAGCAAAAATTTCGGCGCAACTAATGAAAAACTGTTTTTT. Full variable domain (missing parts from reference TRBV2 and TRBJ1-4): EPEVTQTPSHQVTQMGQEVILRCVPISNHLYFYWYRQILGQKVEFLVSFYNNEISEKSEIFDDQFSVERPDGSNFTLKIRSTKLEDSAMYFCASKNFGATNEKLFFGSGTQLSVL.

The V gene is TRBV7-8, the J gene TRBJ1-1; 7 positions agree with TRBD1. The CDR3 spans 14 residues. V dropped 4 bases and J dropped 7; count of bases not matched to a gene: 9. CDR1 SGHVS and CDR2 FQNEAQ come from the germline V gene. The CDR3 reads CASSSGGTSREAFF. The CDR3 DNA follows: TGTGCCAGCAGCTCAGGGGGGACAAGCCGTGAAGCTTTCTTT.

CDR3: CASSLVRETQYF. CDR3 coding DNA: TGTGCCAGCAGCTTAGTCAGGGAGACCCAGTACTTC. This chain uses TRBV7-8 with TRBJ2-5; no clear D gene. CDR3 length equals 12 residues. Per the germline V gene, CDR1 is SGHVS and CDR2 is FQNEAQ. The germline V and J ends were trimmed by 1 base and 5 bases, with 5 bases remaining between them.

The chain uses TRBV27 and TRBJ2-7; 10 nucleotides agree with TRBD1. V trimming: 5 bases; J trimming: 7 bases; junction bases outside the gene matches: 8. This CDR3 is built from 14 residues. Germline-derived CDR1 and CDR2 are MNHEY and SMNVEV (reference sequence). The CDR3 region has the DNA TGTGCCAGCAGTAGGAGGGACAGGGGATGGGAGCAGTACTTC. As protein: CASSRRDRGWEQYF.

V gene TRBV6-6 combines with J gene TRBJ2-3, with 7 bases that match TRBD1. This CDR3 region has 15 residues. Looked up from germline, CDR1 is MNHNY and CDR2 is SVGAGI (reference sequence). Trimming took 6 bases from V and 4 from J; bases not matched to a gene: 10. In DNA form, the CDR3 reads TGTGCCAGCAGCCCCTGGGACAGTCACCCAGATACGCAGTATTTT. Translated: CASSPWDSHPDTQYF.

The rearrangement uses TRBV11-2 and TRBJ2-1; the D call may be TRBD1 or TRBD2 (5 bases each). Germline V gene lookup returns CDR1 SGHAT and CDR2 FQNNGV. Between the trimmed V and J ends, which lost 5 bases and 8 bases, there was a span of 10 bases. This CDR3 has 12 residues. CDR3 region: CASSPMGDEQFF. The CDR3 nucleotides are TGTGCCAGCAGCCCGATGGGGGATGAGCAGTTCTTC.

This clone was recorded once. The chain carries TRBV6-5 and TRBJ1-1, with a weak D call TRBD1 (6 bases). CDR1 is MNHEY and CDR2 is SVGAGI in the germline V gene. V was cut by 6 bases and J by 1 base, with 9 bases left in between. This CDR3 region has 13 residues. The CDR3 DNA is TGTGCCAGCAGGGACAGCTCGAACACTGAAGCTTTCTTT. It encodes CASRDSSNTEAFF.